A single sample gave rise to the 13 T cell receptor beta chains below, sequenced in a study of vaccination and CD4 T cells after COVID-19. For these TCRs, the target antigens are not known. Documented treatment: 10-day PBMC culture with coronavirus spike peptide pools or control peptides (ViraFEST assay). The Oncomine TCR Beta short-read assay sequenced DNA from cultured CD4+ T cells. TCRdb reprocessed the PCR reads with MiXCR, giving one entry per CDR3 protein. The data hold roughly 14,000 distinct CDR3 sequences, with around 48% observed a single time. The specimen was CD4+ T cells from blood, cultured in vitro. The origin of the receptors is a human donor who had recovered from COVID-19.

V usage is TRBV7-2 and J usage is TRBJ1-2, with a possible D match to TRBD1 (6 bases). Between the trimmed V and J ends, which lost 5 bases and 4 bases, there was a span of 17 bases. CDR1 is SGHTA, CDR2 FQGNSA, per germline. This CDR3 region has 15 residues. In nucleotides, the CDR3 is TGTGCCAGCAGCCCCAAGAATCAGGGGTCCTATGGCTACACCTTC. It specifies CASSPKNQGSYGYTF. Full variable domain (outside the CDR3, taken from reference TRBV7-2 and TRBJ1-2): GAGVSQSPSNKVTEKGKDVELRCDPISGHTALYWYRQSLGQGLEFLIYFQGNSAPDKSGLPSDRFSAERTGGSVSTLTIQRTQQEDSAVYLCASSPKNQGSYGYTFGSGTRLTVV.

The CDR3 region is CASSPTTDYNYGYTF. In DNA, the CDR3 is TGTGCCAGCAGCCCCACAACAGATTATAACTATGGCTACACCTTC. The V call is TRBV5-4, the J call TRBJ1-2; D gene ambiguous. The V and J ends lost 4 bases and 1 base respectively, with 14 bases between them. The CDR3 runs 15 residues. Germline loops: CDR1 SGHNT, CDR2 YYREEE (reference sequence).

This clonotype was found a few times. V and J are TRBV20-1 and TRBJ2-7; either TRBD1 or TRBD2 may supply D (5 bases each). The germline V gene has CDR1 DFQATT and CDR2 SNEGSKA (reference sequence). This CDR3 spans 14 amino acids. Trimming took 3 bases from V and 1 from J, leaving 13 bases between them. The CDR3 spells CSARPPGGSYEQYF. The DNA of the CDR3 is TGCAGTGCTAGGCCTCCTGGGGGTTCCTACGAGCAGTACTTC.

The chain joins TRBV7-8 to TRBJ2-1, with a weak D call TRBD1 (6 bases). The CDR3 contains 16 residues. V lost 2 bases to trimming and J lost 2 bases, with 13 bases between them. CDR1 is SGHVS, CDR2 FQNEAQ, per germline. The CDR3 sequence: CASSLRDTPTYNEQFF. The CDR3 region has the DNA TGTGCCAGCAGCTTACGGGACACACCAACCTACAATGAGCAGTTCTTC. The full variable domain, in which reference TRBV7-8 and TRBJ2-1 provide the parts outside the CDR3, is GAGVSQSPRYKVAKRGQDVALRCDPISGHVSLFWYQQALGQGPEFLTYFQNEAQLDKSGLPSDRFFAERPEGSVSTLKIQRTQQEDSAVYLCASSLRDTPTYNEQFFGPGTRLTVL.

V and J are TRBV20-1 and TRBJ1-1; TRBD1 aligns across 10 bases. The V and J ends lost 3 bases and 7 bases, in that order; junction bases with no gene match: 11. The CDR3 sequence is 15 residues long. The germline gives CDR1 DFQATT, CDR2 SNEGSKA (reference sequence). CDR3 coding DNA: TGCAGTGCTAGCCGTCCGGGACAGGGGACTCTTGAAGCTTTCTTT. It yields the protein CSASRPGQGTLEAFF.

The rearrangement joins TRBV6-1 to TRBJ2-1; 7 nucleotides line up with TRBD1. Germline CDR1 reads MNHNS; CDR2 reads SASEGT. The CDR3 length is 15 residues. V lost 6 bases to trimming and J lost 3 bases; unmatched junction nucleotides: 8. The DNA for the CDR3 is TGTGCCAGCAGACCACCGGGACAGCTCTACAATGAGCAGTTCTTC. Translating it yields CASRPPGQLYNEQFF.

This clonotype was detected once. J is TRBJ2-5 and V is TRBV5-1; D possibly corresponds to TRBD1 (6 bases). Germline loops: CDR1 SGHRS, CDR2 YFSETQ. CDR3 size: 15 residues. V lost 2 bases and J 3 bases, leaving 14 bases between the germline ends. DNA for the CDR3: TGCGCCAGCAGCTTTAACGGACAGAAAGAAGAGACCCAGTACTTC. It specifies CASSFNGQKEETQYF.

This chain links TRBV7-2 with TRBJ1-1, with D unresolved. Trimming cost V 0 bases and J 2 bases, with 7 bases left between them. The CDR3 sequence is 14 residues long. The germline CDR1 and CDR2 sequences are SGHTA and FQGNSA. CDR3 sequence reads: CASSLAPANTEAFF. CDR3 in DNA: TGTGCCAGCAGCTTAGCGCCAGCCAACACTGAAGCTTTCTTT.

The chain recombines TRBV5-1 with TRBJ2-3; D not resolved. The germline CDR1 and CDR2 sequences are SGHRS and YFSETQ. The CDR3 is 13 residues long. V was trimmed by 3 bases and J by 5 bases, leaving 10 bases between them. CDR3 in amino acids: CASSSGWGDTQYF. The DNA of the CDR3 is TGCGCCAGCAGCTCGGGTTGGGGAGATACGCAGTATTTT.

This chain joins TRBV5-1 and TRBJ2-5; D ambiguous. The CDR3 spans 10 residues. V was trimmed by 0 bases and J by 6 bases, leaving 0 bases between them. Germline CDR1 SGHRS, CDR2 YFSETQ. The DNA of the CDR3 is TGCGCCAGCAGCTTGGAGACCCAGTACTTC. This codes for CASSLETQYF. The whole variable domain, filled in from reference TRBV5-1 and TRBJ2-5, reads KAGVTQTPRYLIKTRGQQVTLSCSPISGHRSVSWYQQTPGQGLQFLFEYFSETQRNKGNFPGRFSGRQFSNSRSEMNVSTLELGDSALYLCASSLETQYFGPGTRLLVL.

The V call is TRBV7-3, the J call TRBJ1-6; maybe TRBD1 (5 bases). The V end lost 3 bases, the J end lost 5 bases, and 11 bases lay between the germline ends. This CDR3 region has 15 residues. Germline CDR1 is SGHTA and CDR2 is FQGTGA. In nucleotides, the CDR3 is TGTGCCAGCAGCTTCGCCGGGACGGATAATTCACCCCTCCACTTT. Translating gives CASSFAGTDNSPLHF. Together with reference TRBV7-3 and TRBJ1-6, the CDR3 gives the full variable domain: GAGVSQTPSNKVTEKGKYVELRCDPISGHTALYWYRQSLGQGPEFLIYFQGTGAADDSGLPNDRFFAVRPEGSVSTLKIQRTERGDSAVYLCASSFAGTDNSPLHFGNGTRLTVT.

In nucleotides, the CDR3 is TGCAGTGCTAGAGTGGCCAGTAACTATGGCTACACCTTC. Protein product: CSARVASNYGYTF. The chain couples TRBV20-1 to TRBJ1-2; D is unresolved. V was shortened by 1 base and J by 1 base, with 7 bases between the two germline ends. The germline V gene has CDR1 DFQATT and CDR2 SNEGSKA (reference sequence). The CDR3 sequence is 13 residues long.

In DNA form, the CDR3 reads TGCAGTGCTAGACTTAGCGGGAGGGCCCACAATGAGCAGTTCTTC. As protein: CSARLSGRAHNEQFF. The rearrangement joins TRBV20-1 to TRBJ2-1, with 11 bases matching TRBD2. Germline values: CDR1 DFQATT, CDR2 SNEGSKA (reference sequence). The CDR3 is made up of 15 amino acids. The trim removed 2 bases at V and 5 bases at J, leaving 5 bases unmatched.